This TCR beta chain was found in a study of blood T cell repertoires in COVID-19. Study background: Acute-phase and convalescent COVID-19 samples originated in the United States, Italy and Spain.

Trimming took 5 bases from V and 7 from J; bases not matched to a gene: 8. Germline V CDR1 and CDR2: SGHTA, FQGNSA. The CDR3 is 14 amino acids. TCRdb's table, derived via immunoSEQ multiplex PCR, lists solely in-frame clones and lacks some. The profile shows 60,000 to 70,000 clones, 80% to 90% of them singletons. The specimen sequenced was peripheral blood. The V call is TRBV7-2, the J call TRBJ1-2; TRBD1 matches at 9 bases. The receptor was isolated from a man aged 45-60 years with active COVID-19. The CDR3 DNA sequence: TGTGCCAGCAGCGCCGTGACAGGGGGTGGTGGCTACACCTTC. This codes for CASSAVTGGGGYTF. Together with reference TRBV7-2 and TRBJ1-2, the CDR3 gives the full variable domain: GAGVSQSPSNKVTEKGKDVELRCDPISGHTALYWYRQSLGQGLEFLIYFQGNSAPDKSGLPSDRFSAERTGGSVSTLTIQRTQQEDSAVYLCASSAVTGGGGYTFGSGTRLTVV.